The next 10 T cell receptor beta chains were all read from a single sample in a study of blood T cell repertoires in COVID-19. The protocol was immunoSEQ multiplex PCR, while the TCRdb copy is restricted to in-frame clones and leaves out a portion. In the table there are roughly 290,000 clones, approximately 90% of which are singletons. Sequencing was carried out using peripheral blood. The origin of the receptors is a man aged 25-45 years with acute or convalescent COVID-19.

The DNA for the CDR3 is TGTGCCTGGAGTGTCGTGAGACTAGCGGGATCCTACGAGCAGTACTTC. Translated, it gives CAWSVVRLAGSYEQYF. This chain joins TRBV30 and TRBJ2-7; 11 bases map to TRBD2. V dropped 0 bases and J dropped 1; count of bases not matched to a gene: 5. This CDR3 comprises 16 residues. Looked up from germline, CDR1 is GTSNPN and CDR2 is SVGIG (reference sequence).

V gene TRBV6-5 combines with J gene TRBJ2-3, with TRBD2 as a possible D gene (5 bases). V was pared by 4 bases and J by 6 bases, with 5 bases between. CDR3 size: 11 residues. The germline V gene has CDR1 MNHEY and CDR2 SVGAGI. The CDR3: CASSSGDTQYF. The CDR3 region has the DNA TGTGCCAGCAGTTCGGGGGATACGCAGTATTTT.

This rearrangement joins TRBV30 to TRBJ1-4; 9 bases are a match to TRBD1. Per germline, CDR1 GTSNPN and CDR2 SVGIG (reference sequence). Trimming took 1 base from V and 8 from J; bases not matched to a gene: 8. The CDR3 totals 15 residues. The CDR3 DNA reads TGTGCCTGGAGTGAGGGCTACAGGGGGCGCGAAAAACTGTTTTTT. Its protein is CAWSEGYRGREKLFF. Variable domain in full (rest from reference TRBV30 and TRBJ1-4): SQTIHQWPATLVQPVGSPLSLECTVEGTSNPNLYWYRQAAGRGLQLLFYSVGIGQISSEVPQNLSASRPQDRQFILSSKKLLLSDSGFYLCAWSEGYRGREKLFFGSGTQLSVL.

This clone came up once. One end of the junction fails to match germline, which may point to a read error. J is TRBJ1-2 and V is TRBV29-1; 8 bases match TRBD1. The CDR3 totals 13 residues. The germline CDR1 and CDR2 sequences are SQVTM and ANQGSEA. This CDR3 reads CSVARQGNSGYTF. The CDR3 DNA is TGCAGCGTTGCCCGACAGGGGAACTCTGGCTACACCTTC.

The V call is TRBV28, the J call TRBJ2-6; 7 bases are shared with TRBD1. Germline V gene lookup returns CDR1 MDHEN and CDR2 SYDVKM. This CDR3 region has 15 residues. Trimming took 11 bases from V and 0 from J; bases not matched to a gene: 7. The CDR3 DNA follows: TGTGCCGCCGAGGGGGCCAGCTCTGGGGCCAACGTCCTGACTTTC. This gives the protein CAAEGASSGANVLTF.

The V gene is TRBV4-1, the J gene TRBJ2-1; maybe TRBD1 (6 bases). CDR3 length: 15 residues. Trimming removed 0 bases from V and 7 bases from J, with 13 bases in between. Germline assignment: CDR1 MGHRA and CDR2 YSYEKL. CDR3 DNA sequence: TGCGCCAGCAGCCAAGATTCAACAGGGCGGAATGAGCAGTTCTTC. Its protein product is CASSQDSTGRNEQFF.

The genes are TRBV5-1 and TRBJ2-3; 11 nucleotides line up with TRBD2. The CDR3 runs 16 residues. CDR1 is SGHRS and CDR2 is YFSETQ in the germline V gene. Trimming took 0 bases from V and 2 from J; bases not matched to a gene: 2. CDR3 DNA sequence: TGCGCCAGCAGCTTGGGACTAGCGGGGTTCACAGATACGCAGTATTTT. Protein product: CASSLGLAGFTDTQYF.

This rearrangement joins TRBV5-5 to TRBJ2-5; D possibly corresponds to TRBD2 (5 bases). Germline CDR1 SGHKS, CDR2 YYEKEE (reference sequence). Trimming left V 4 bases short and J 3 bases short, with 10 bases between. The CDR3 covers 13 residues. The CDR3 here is CASSPFGEETQYF. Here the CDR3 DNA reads TGTGCCAGCAGCCCCTTCGGGGAAGAGACCCAGTACTTC.

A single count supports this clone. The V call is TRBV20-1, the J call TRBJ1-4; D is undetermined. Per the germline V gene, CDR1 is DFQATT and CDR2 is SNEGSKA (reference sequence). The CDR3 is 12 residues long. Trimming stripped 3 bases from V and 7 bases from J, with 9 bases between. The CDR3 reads CSASRESEKLFF. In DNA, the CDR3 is TGCAGTGCTAGTAGGGAGAGTGAAAAACTGTTTTTT.

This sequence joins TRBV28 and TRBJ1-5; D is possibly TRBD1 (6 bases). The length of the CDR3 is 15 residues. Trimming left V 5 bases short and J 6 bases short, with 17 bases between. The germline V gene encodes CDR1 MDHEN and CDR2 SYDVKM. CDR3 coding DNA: TGTGCCAGCAGTCCCCGACAGGCGTTTGGTCAGCCCCAGCATTTT. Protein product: CASSPRQAFGQPQHF.